This TCR beta chain was identified during a study of tumor-infiltrating lymphocytes in primary liver carcinoma. Taking about 18-32 mg of unsorted bulk tissue, the authors co-extracted RNA and DNA. CDR1 and CDR2 from the germline V gene are MDHEN and SYDVKM. This CDR3 is built from 15 residues. Notes on this clonotype: A much larger clone sits a single nucleotide away, making a read error possible.

A constant-region primer served to make TCR beta cDNA from roughly 460 ng total RNA. Libraries of TCR beta came from three nested multiplex PCR rounds with slightly modified ARM-PCR. The study ran its first two PCR rounds for about 11 cycles each, using TRBV1-TRBV30 forward primers and a C-beta reverse primer. TCRdb independently ran MiXCR on the multiplex PCR reads; one entry per CDR3 protein. Among 100,000 or so distinct CDR3 sequences listed, about 70% were seen once. This receptor was obtained from a woman aged 55-70 years with primary liver carcinoma and hepatitis B virus infection. Sequencing used liver tumor tissue from sampling region 2. Sample subset: tumor region T2, inferior pole. The rearrangement uses TRBV28 and TRBJ1-2; D gene uncertain. The CDR3 loop reads CAISVLGAAGYGYTF. The CDR3 DNA reads TGTGCCATCAGTGTATTGGGCGCCGCCGGCTATGGCTACACCTTC.